A selection of T cell receptor beta chains follows, all from one sample in a study of CD8+ T cells in alopecia areata. The repertoire was sequenced with immunoSEQ multiplex PCR; TCRdb's copy has only in-frame clones and lacks some. The sample has about 160,000 clones, roughly two thirds seen once; the top ten hold 0.7% to 1%. The sequencing here drew on CD4+ T cells sorted from blood, taken at week 4, from a patient treated with tofacitinib. These receptors all stem from a human donor with alopecia areata. The CDR3 runs from the conserved cysteine through the conserved F or W. The D gene is left open where the match is weak. Clone size is stated in some rows and not others, as once, few, many or a class when expanded.

TRBJ2-3 | TRBV29-1 | . | . | TGCAGCGTTGAGGGCAAGCAGCGTTTCGATACGCAGTATTTT | CSVEGKQRFDTQYF
TRBJ2-7 | TRBV4-1 | . | . | TGCGCCAGCACCCTAAAAGCCGAGAAGACAGGAGCCTACGAGCAGTACTTC | CASTLKAEKTGAYEQYF
TRBJ1-1 | TRBV9 | . | . | TGTGCCAGCAGCGTATCGGACAGCCCTATCATGAACACTGAAGCTTTCTTT | CASSVSDSPIMNTEAFF
TRBJ1-1 | TRBV30 | . | . | TGTGCCTGGAGTGTACTATCGGGGAACACTGAAGCTTTCTTT | CAWSVLSGNTEAFF
TRBJ1-2 | TRBV5-1 | . | . | TGCGCCAGCAGCTTGGACAGAGATGGCTACACCTTC | CASSLDRDGYTF
TRBJ1-2 | TRBV30 | once | TRBD1 | TGTGCCTGGAGTCAAGACAGGGTCAAAGGCTACACCTTC | CAWSQDRVKGYTF
TRBJ1-1 | TRBV29-1 | few | . | TGCAGCGTTGACCACGGACGGTACACTGAAGCTTTCTTT | CSVDHGRYTEAFF
TRBJ2-1 | TRBV7-9 | . | . | TGTGCCAGCAGCTTAAGGCGGGGGCCCTTCGATGAGCAGTTCTTC | CASSLRRGPFDEQFF
TRBJ2-3 | TRBV7-2 | . | . | TGTGCCAGCAGCTTAGAGCGGACAGATACGCAGTATTTT | CASSLERTDTQYF
TRBJ1-5 | TRBV6-6 | . | . | TGTGCCAGCAGCTATATCGGGCAGAGCAATCAGCCCCAGCATTTT | CASSYIGQSNQPQHF
TRBJ2-7 | TRBV7-2 | . | . | TGTGCCAGCAGCTTAGTCGGCTACGAGCAGTACTTC | CASSLVGYEQYF
TRBJ2-5 | TRBV23-1 | few | . | TGCGCCAGCAGTCAAGGGCACCCCTTTGGACAAGAGACCCAGTACTTC | CASSQGHPFGQETQYF
TRBJ2-5 | TRBV5-6 | . | . | TGTGCCAGCAGCCCGCCGGTTTTGGCTGCAAAGAAAACCCAGTACTTC | CASSPPVLAAKKTQYF
TRBJ1-2 | TRBV4-2 | . | TRBD1 | TGTGCCAGCAGCCAAGAGACAGGGGGAAGCTATGGCTACACCTTC | CASSQETGGSYGYTF
TRBJ2-5 | TRBV12-5 | . | . | TGTGCTAGTGGTTTCCGGAACAGCAAGGAAGAGACCCAGTACTTC | CASGFRNSKEETQYF
TRBJ2-1 | TRBV29-1 | . | TRBD1 | TGCAGCGTATGGGACAGTCGGTCCAATGAGCAGTTCTTC | CSVWDSRSNEQFF
TRBJ1-5 | TRBV30 | few | . | TGTGCCTGGAGTGTAGGCAGGGGCAATCAGCCCCAGCATTTT | CAWSVGRGNQPQHF
TRBJ1-1 | TRBV30 | few | . | TGTGCCTGGACGGAGCAGTTAAACACTGAAGCTTTCTTT | CAWTEQLNTEAFF
TRBJ2-2 | TRBV9 | . | . | TGTGCCAGCAGCGCCCAGAGGTCAGACACCGGGGAGCTGTTTTTT | CASSAQRSDTGELFF
TRBJ2-7 | TRBV10-2 | few | TRBD1 | TGCGCCAGCAGTGTACCGGGACAGGGGTACGAGCAGTACTTC | CASSVPGQGYEQYF
TRBJ1-1 | TRBV30 | . | . | TGTGCCTGGAGTTTGGGGGGCACTGAAGCTTTCTTT | CAWSLGGTEAFF
TRBJ2-1 | TRBV29-1 | . | TRBD2 | TGCAGCGGACGACTAGCGGGGAAGTGGTATGAGCAGTTCTTC | CSGRLAGKWYEQFF
TRBJ1-1 | TRBV29-1 | . | TRBD1 | TGCAGCGCCCAGGACAGGTTAGGGACTGAAGCTTTCTTT | CSAQDRLGTEAFF
TRBJ2-3 | TRBV29-1 | . | . | TGCAGCGGTAAGGTTGCAGATACGCAGTATTTT | CSGKVADTQYF
TRBJ1-2 | TRBV28 | . | . | TGTGCCAGCAGCCTTAACTATGGCTACACCTTC | CASSLNYGYTF
TRBJ1-1 | TRBV6-5 | few | . | TGTGCCAGCACCTTTGTAGGGGGGAACACTGAAGCTTTCTTT | CASTFVGGNTEAFF
TRBJ2-3 | TRBV5-1 | . | . | TGCGCCAGCAGCTTGGTGGGGCTAAGGGATACGCAGTATTTT | CASSLVGLRDTQYF
TRBJ1-6 | TRBV18 | once | TRBD1 | TGTGCCAGCTCATCGGCGGGACAGGATAATTCACCCCTCCACTTT | CASSSAGQDNSPLHF
TRBJ1-2 | TRBV30 | . | . | TGTGCCTGGAGTCGGGACGGAAACTATGGCTACACCTTC | CAWSRDGNYGYTF
TRBJ2-7 | TRBV7-3 | . | . | TGTGCCAGCAGCTCGGGTACCGGGACAAAGTACTTC | CASSSGTGTKYF
TRBJ1-1 | TRBV30 | . | . | TGTGCCTGGAGCCTTGACATAAGAGAGAACACTGAAGCTTTCTTT | CAWSLDIRENTEAFF
TRBJ2-5 | TRBV4-1 | . | TRBD1 | TGCGCCAGCAGCTTGACAGGGGGCGAGACCCAGTACTTC | CASSLTGGETQYF
TRBJ2-6 | TRBV29-1 | few | . | TGCAGCGTTGAAGTCAAGGGTTCTGGGGCCAACGTCCTGACTTTC | CSVEVKGSGANVLTF
TRBJ2-1 | TRBV4-2 | . | . | TGTGCCAGCAGCCAAGGGACTTACAATGAGCAGTTCTTC | CASSQGTYNEQFF
TRBJ1-3 | TRBV6-5 | . | . | TGTGCCAGCAGTTACTTGGCCGGCTCTGGAAACACCATATATTTT | CASSYLAGSGNTIYF
TRBJ1-1 | TRBV29-1 | few | . | TGCAGCGTTGATTACGGGGCTGCTGAAGCTTTCTTT | CSVDYGAAEAFF
TRBJ2-5 | TRBV7-8 | . | . | TGTGCCAGCTGCAGAGGGGGAGAGACCCAGTACTTC | CASCRGGETQYF
TRBJ2-2 | TRBV6-6 | . | . | TGTGCCAGCAGCCCTCCAGGGGGACTCCACACCGGGGAGCTGTTTTTT | CASSPPGGLHTGELFF
TRBJ1-6 | TRBV4-2 | . | TRBD1 | TGTGCCAGCAGCCGAGACAGGGGGGGTAATTCACCCCTCCACTTT | CASSRDRGGNSPLHF
TRBJ2-1 | TRBV20-1 | few | . | TGCAGTGCTACAGGTTACAATGAGCAGTTCTTC | CSATGYNEQFF
TRBJ2-5 | TRBV20-1 | . | . | TGCAGTGCTAGTCCGGGGGAGACCCAGTACTTC | CSASPGETQYF
TRBJ1-6 | TRBV15 | once | . | TGTGCCACCAGCAGAGCAGGCGCCGCCCTCCACTTT | CATSRAGAALHF
TRBJ2-5 | TRBV7-6 | . | TRBD1 | TGTGCCAGCAGCTTAAGAGGGGGCGCAGGGAGCAGGGAGACCCAGTACTTC | CASSLRGGAGSRETQYF
TRBJ2-5 | TRBV29-1 | . | TRBD2 | TGCAGCGTCCTGACTAGCTTAGAGACCCAGTACTTC | CSVLTSLETQYF
TRBJ1-2 | TRBV29-1 | . | . | TGCAGCGTTGCGGACTACACCTTC | CSVADYTF
TRBJ1-1 | TRBV30 | . | . | TGTGCCTGGAGAGACGGGGGGAACACTGAAGCTTTCTTT | CAWRDGGNTEAFF
TRBJ2-2 | TRBV11-2 | few | . | TGTGCCAGCAGCTTTCCCCGGGGTGTAGGCCAGGAGCTGTTTTTT | CASSFPRGVGQELFF
TRBJ1-5 | TRBV5-1 | . | . | TGCGCCAGCAGCTTGGGAATTGGCAGGCCCCAGCATTTT | CASSLGIGRPQHF
TRBJ2-1 | TRBV19 | . | . | TGTGCCAGTAGTATTCGAGACCTAAGGAATGAGCAGTTCTTC | CASSIRDLRNEQFF
TRBJ2-7 | TRBV7-3 | . | . | TGTGCCAGCAGCTTAACTTTTTGGCACGAGCAGTACTTC | CASSLTFWHEQYF
TRBJ2-5 | TRBV15 | . | . | TGTGCCACGATGTACAGGGATCAAGAGACCCAGTACTTC | CATMYRDQETQYF
TRBJ1-1 | TRBV5-1 | . | TRBD1 | TGCGCCAGCAGCATGTGGGACAGGGGGAACACTGAAGCTTTCTTT | CASSMWDRGNTEAFF
TRBJ2-3 | TRBV9 | . | . | TGTGCCAGCAGCGTAGAGGTTCCGACAGATACGCAGTATTTT | CASSVEVPTDTQYF
TRBJ1-1 | TRBV29-1 | . | . | TGCAGCGGGCAGGGACGGTGGAACACTGAAGCTTTCTTT | CSGQGRWNTEAFF
TRBJ1-1 | TRBV30 | once | TRBD1 | TGTGCCTGGAGTTTAAGGGGACAGCCGAACACTGAAGCTTTCTTT | CAWSLRGQPNTEAFF